What follows is one T cell receptor beta chain and its context. No antigen is known for it. The record has no base qualities; no much larger clone is one base away. The immunoSEQ assay was applied to genomic DNA for TCRB CDR3 sequencing. The authors' pipeline ran thus. Analyses were restricted to productive TCRB rearrangements. Defining a clone by its unique TCRB CDR3 sequence, the study calculated clonality as a productive clonality index derived from Shannon entropy. To calculate repertoire overlap between two samples, the template counts of each clone were considered relative to each sample's total templates. V-gene usage from TCRB sequencing and V-gene usage measured by flow cytometry were correlated (Spearman r of roughly 0.61). TCRdb carries this immuneACCESS record with in-frame sequences only. Its versions omit some clonotypes, under half of them owing to an unresolved V gene in the studies checked, with the rest unexplained. The V and J calls and clone size are taken from that table; D and trimming were inferred from the DNA. Recorded for this sample are 5,500 to 9,000 clones; approximately 60% of them occurred a single time. Approximately 23% of the sample is taken by the ten largest.

The V and J ends are trimmed by 2 bases and 0 bases, leaving 9 bases between them. Counted from cysteine to phenylalanine, this CDR3 has 15 amino acids. Only the CDR3 part of the read is kept: 45 bases, read in frame from the first base. Via the germline V gene, CDR1 is SGHTS and CDR2 YDEGEE. The approximately 20 healthy controls were blood donors whose buffy coats were used; they had a median age of about 51 years (range 21-70), and about 52% were female. Positive magnetic bead selection on an AutoMACS was used to isolate CD4+ and CD8+ cells, with flow cytometry used to check purity. Peripheral blood mononuclear cells were obtained using density gradient separation with Ficoll-Paque PLUS. DNA from CD4-enriched, CD8-enriched or PBMC samples was extracted using Nucleospin Tissue or Tissue XS kits and then quantified on a Qubit 2.0 fluorometer. This sample was taken from a study of somatic mutations in cytotoxic T cells in rheumatoid arthritis (dated by TCRdb to about 2017). About the study as a whole: Sorted V beta1+ cells also underwent TCRB sequencing, and some V beta antibody-stained T-cell populations were flow-sorted at nearly 100% purity on a FACSAria II or Sony SH800. In newly diagnosed rheumatoid arthritis without treatment, the study examined if expanded CD8+ T-cell clones harbor somatic mutations, relying on TCRB deep sequencing to characterize clonality. A total of roughly 60 rheumatoid arthritis patients and under 25 healthy controls underwent TCRB deep sequencing. The median ages of the patient and control groups were essentially identical. Results the study describes overall, beyond this receptor: In about an eighth of the 65 patients, more than 20% of CD8+ cells belonged to the largest CD8+ clone, while several identical CD8+ TCRB sequences were shared between blood and synovial fluid. An increase of CD8+ clonality with age was seen in patients (Spearman r ≈ 0.49) but not in healthy controls. The antigen targets of the expanded CD8+ clones were unknown, and absence from virus-specific databases did not rule out viral specificity. The slight TRBV07 underrepresentation in patients was not adjusted for multiple comparisons. There was no significant difference in CD8+ T-cell clonality between rheumatoid arthritis patients and age-matched healthy controls.

The chain uses TRBV5-8 and TRBJ1-5; a tentative D match to TRBD1 spans 5 bases. Sequenced: CD8+ T cells sorted from blood. The receptor comes from a woman in her 40s in good health. This receptor carries the CDR3 CASSFSGTSNQPQHF. The DNA sequence follows: TGTGCCAGCAGCTTTTCCGGGACTAGCAATCAGCCCCAGCATTTT.